Listed below are T cell receptor beta chains from one sample, sequenced in a study of a mutant IDH1 vaccine in newly diagnosed glioma. These receptors lack a known antigen. Sequenced by immunoSEQ multiplex PCR; TCRdb stores in-frame clones only, minus some. The sample has 30,000 or so clones, roughly 80% seen once. The starting material was PBMCs, obtained from a glioma patient whose treatment included an IDH1 peptide vaccine. These receptors were obtained from a woman in her late teens or twenties with glioma. The CDR3 runs from the conserved cysteine through the conserved F or W. D genes are given only for firm matches. Clone size is shown for a subset of rows, as once, few, many or a class of expanded clone.

d_call: TRBD1
clone_size: -
j_call: TRBJ1-6
v_call: TRBV7-9
cdr3_nt: TGTGCCACCGAATTGACAGGGGATAATTCACCCCTCCACTTT
cdr3_aa: CATELTGDNSPLHF

d_call: -
clone_size: -
j_call: TRBJ2-3
v_call: TRBV4-2
cdr3_nt: TGTGCCAGCAGCCATGATGCCCGACAGGGCACAGATACGCAGTATTTT
cdr3_aa: CASSHDARQGTDTQYF

d_call: -
clone_size: -
j_call: TRBJ1-1
v_call: TRBV7-6
cdr3_nt: TGTGCCAGCAGCGAGGAGATGAACACTGAAGCTTTCTTT
cdr3_aa: CASSEEMNTEAFF

d_call: -
clone_size: -
j_call: TRBJ1-4
v_call: TRBV4-1
cdr3_nt: TGCGCCAGCAGCCAAAGGCTGGTACAGGGTTCATATGAAAAACTGTTTTTT
cdr3_aa: CASSQRLVQGSYEKLFF

d_call: -
clone_size: few
j_call: TRBJ1-1
v_call: TRBV7-9
cdr3_nt: TGTGCCAGCAGCTTAGATAGTCCAGGGAGCACTGAAGCTTTCTTT
cdr3_aa: CASSLDSPGSTEAFF

d_call: -
clone_size: -
j_call: TRBJ1-2
v_call: TRBV4-1
cdr3_nt: TGCGCCAGCAGCCAAGATAGGCGTGGCTACACCTTC
cdr3_aa: CASSQDRRGYTF

d_call: -
clone_size: -
j_call: TRBJ1-3
v_call: TRBV2
cdr3_nt: TGTGCCAGCAGTGAAGCGGCAGGGTACTCTGGAAACACCATATATTTT
cdr3_aa: CASSEAAGYSGNTIYF

d_call: -
clone_size: -
j_call: TRBJ2-7
v_call: TRBV27
cdr3_nt: TGTGCCAGCAGTTCGACAGGATCCTACGAGCAGTACTTC
cdr3_aa: CASSSTGSYEQYF

d_call: -
clone_size: -
j_call: TRBJ2-7
v_call: TRBV18
cdr3_nt: TGTGCCAGCTCACCACTTGGGTTCGAGCAGTACTTC
cdr3_aa: CASSPLGFEQYF

d_call: TRBD2
clone_size: -
j_call: TRBJ2-5
v_call: TRBV7-2
cdr3_nt: TGTGCCAGCAGCTTAGGGCTAGCGGCCACCCTGGGGACCCAGTACTTC
cdr3_aa: CASSLGLAATLGTQYF

d_call: TRBD1
clone_size: -
j_call: TRBJ2-7
v_call: TRBV7-8
cdr3_nt: TGTGCCAGCAGCCGCTACAGGGGCACCGATGCCTACGAGCAGTACTTC
cdr3_aa: CASSRYRGTDAYEQYF

d_call: TRBD2
clone_size: -
j_call: TRBJ2-1
v_call: TRBV19
cdr3_nt: TGTGCCAGTAGTAGCAGTAGCGGGAGGGCCTACAATGAGCAGTTCTTC
cdr3_aa: CASSSSSGRAYNEQFF

d_call: TRBD2
clone_size: -
j_call: TRBJ2-1
v_call: TRBV15
cdr3_nt: TGTGCCACCAGCAGAGATCTGATCGGACTAGCGCAGTTCTTC
cdr3_aa: CATSRDLIGLAQFF

d_call: -
clone_size: -
j_call: TRBJ2-3
v_call: TRBV7-9
cdr3_nt: TGTGCCAGCAGCTTAGGGGGTCCTCTCGTTACAGATACGCAGTATTTT
cdr3_aa: CASSLGGPLVTDTQYF

d_call: -
clone_size: -
j_call: TRBJ2-6
v_call: TRBV29-1
cdr3_nt: TGCAGCGTGAGAGAACTAGAGTCGGGGGCCAACGTCCTGACTTTC
cdr3_aa: CSVRELESGANVLTF

d_call: TRBD1
clone_size: -
j_call: TRBJ1-5
v_call: TRBV6-1
cdr3_nt: TGTGCCAGCACTACATGGACAGGGGTCGATCAGCCCCAGCATTTT
cdr3_aa: CASTTWTGVDQPQHF

d_call: TRBD1
clone_size: -
j_call: TRBJ1-2
v_call: TRBV11-3
cdr3_nt: TGTGCCAGCAGCTTAGAGGGACAGGGGGGATATGGCTACACCTTC
cdr3_aa: CASSLEGQGGYGYTF

d_call: -
clone_size: once
j_call: TRBJ2-2
v_call: TRBV7-3
cdr3_nt: TGTGCCAGCAGCTTGGGCGGGACGAACACCGGGGAGCTGTTTTTT
cdr3_aa: CASSLGGTNTGELFF

d_call: -
clone_size: few
j_call: TRBJ1-2
v_call: TRBV29-1
cdr3_nt: TGCAGCGTCCAAGGCGGGGTTAACTATGGCTACACCTTC
cdr3_aa: CSVQGGVNYGYTF

d_call: -
clone_size: -
j_call: TRBJ2-2
v_call: TRBV28
cdr3_nt: TGTGCCAGCAGCGCATTAGGGAGGACCGGGGAGCTGTTTTTT
cdr3_aa: CASSALGRTGELFF

d_call: TRBD1
clone_size: -
j_call: TRBJ2-2
v_call: TRBV7-8
cdr3_nt: TGTGCCAGCAGCCCGACAGGGGGGAACACCGGGGAGCTGTTTTTT
cdr3_aa: CASSPTGGNTGELFF

d_call: -
clone_size: -
j_call: TRBJ2-7
v_call: TRBV28
cdr3_nt: TGTGCCAGCAGTTCCCCCCCCTACGAGCAGTACTTC
cdr3_aa: CASSSPPYEQYF

d_call: TRBD1
clone_size: once
j_call: TRBJ2-2
v_call: TRBV11-2
cdr3_nt: TGTGCCAGCAGCCCCGGGACAGGGTACACCGGGGAGCTGTTTTTT
cdr3_aa: CASSPGTGYTGELFF

d_call: -
clone_size: -
j_call: TRBJ1-5
v_call: TRBV19
cdr3_nt: TGTGCCAGTACCACTAATGCCGGGCAGCCCCAGCATTTT
cdr3_aa: CASTTNAGQPQHF

d_call: TRBD1
clone_size: -
j_call: TRBJ1-1
v_call: TRBV6-1
cdr3_nt: TGTGCCAGCAGTGGACAGGGGGTGAACACTGAAGCTTTCTTT
cdr3_aa: CASSGQGVNTEAFF

d_call: -
clone_size: -
j_call: TRBJ2-7
v_call: TRBV6-5
cdr3_nt: TGTGCCAGCAGTTTGAAGCCGGGACAACTATACGAGCAGTACTTC
cdr3_aa: CASSLKPGQLYEQYF

d_call: -
clone_size: -
j_call: TRBJ1-1
v_call: TRBV9
cdr3_nt: TGTGCCAGCAGCGTCGACAGCAAAAACACTGAAGCTTTCTTT
cdr3_aa: CASSVDSKNTEAFF

d_call: -
clone_size: -
j_call: TRBJ2-7
v_call: TRBV5-1
cdr3_nt: TGCGCCAGCAGCTTGGCCGGAGGGTCTGGCGAGCAGTACTTC
cdr3_aa: CASSLAGGSGEQYF

d_call: TRBD1
clone_size: -
j_call: TRBJ1-2
v_call: TRBV5-1
cdr3_nt: TGCGCCAGCCGTTGGACAGGGATTGGGCATGGCTACACCTTC
cdr3_aa: CASRWTGIGHGYTF

d_call: -
clone_size: -
j_call: TRBJ2-6
v_call: TRBV13
cdr3_nt: TGTGCCAGCAGCTCGGCGGGAATATCTGGGGCCAACGTCCTGACTTTC
cdr3_aa: CASSSAGISGANVLTF

d_call: -
clone_size: -
j_call: TRBJ1-5
v_call: TRBV27
cdr3_nt: TGTGCCAGCAGTCCTGGGACTTTCCATCAGCCCCAGCATTTT
cdr3_aa: CASSPGTFHQPQHF

d_call: -
clone_size: -
j_call: TRBJ2-2
v_call: TRBV19
cdr3_nt: TGTGCCAGTAGTATGGGCCTATGGGGGGAGCTGTTTTTT
cdr3_aa: CASSMGLWGELFF

d_call: -
clone_size: -
j_call: TRBJ2-1
v_call: TRBV27
cdr3_nt: TGTGCCAGCAACTCCTGGGGGGATGGTGAGCAGTTCTTC
cdr3_aa: CASNSWGDGEQFF